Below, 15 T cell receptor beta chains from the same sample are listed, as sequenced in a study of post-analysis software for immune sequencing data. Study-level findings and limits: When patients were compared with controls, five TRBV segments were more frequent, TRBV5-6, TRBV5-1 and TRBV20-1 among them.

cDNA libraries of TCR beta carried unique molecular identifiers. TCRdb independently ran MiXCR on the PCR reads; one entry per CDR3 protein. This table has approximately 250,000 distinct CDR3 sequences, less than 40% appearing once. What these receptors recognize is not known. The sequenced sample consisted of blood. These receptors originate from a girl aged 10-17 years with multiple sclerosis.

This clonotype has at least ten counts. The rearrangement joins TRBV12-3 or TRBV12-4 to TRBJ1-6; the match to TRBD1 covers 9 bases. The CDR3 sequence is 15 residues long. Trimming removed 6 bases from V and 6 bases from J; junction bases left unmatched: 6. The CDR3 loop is CASRAGQGSNSPLHF. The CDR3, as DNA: TGTGCCAGCAGAGCCGGACAGGGGAGTAATTCACCCCTCCACTTT.

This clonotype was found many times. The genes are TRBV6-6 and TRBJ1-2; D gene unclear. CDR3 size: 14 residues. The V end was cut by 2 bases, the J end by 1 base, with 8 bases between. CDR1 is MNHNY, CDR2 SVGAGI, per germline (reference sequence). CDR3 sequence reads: CASSYPTYNYGYTF. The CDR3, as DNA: TGTGCCAGCAGTTACCCGACATATAACTATGGCTACACCTTC.

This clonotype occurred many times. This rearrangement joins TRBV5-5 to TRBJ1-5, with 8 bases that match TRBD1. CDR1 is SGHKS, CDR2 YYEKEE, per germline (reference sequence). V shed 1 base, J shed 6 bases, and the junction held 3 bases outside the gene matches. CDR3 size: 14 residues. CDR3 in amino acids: CASSLYRGGQPQHF. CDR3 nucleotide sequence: TGTGCCAGCAGCTTGTACAGGGGGGGTCAGCCCCAGCATTTT.

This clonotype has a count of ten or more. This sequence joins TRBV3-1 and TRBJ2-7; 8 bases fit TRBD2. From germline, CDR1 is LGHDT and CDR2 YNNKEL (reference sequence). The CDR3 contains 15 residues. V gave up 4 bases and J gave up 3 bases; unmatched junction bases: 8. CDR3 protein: CASSPGTRSSYEQYF. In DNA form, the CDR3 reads TGTGCCAGCAGCCCCGGGACTAGGAGTAGCTACGAGCAGTACTTC.

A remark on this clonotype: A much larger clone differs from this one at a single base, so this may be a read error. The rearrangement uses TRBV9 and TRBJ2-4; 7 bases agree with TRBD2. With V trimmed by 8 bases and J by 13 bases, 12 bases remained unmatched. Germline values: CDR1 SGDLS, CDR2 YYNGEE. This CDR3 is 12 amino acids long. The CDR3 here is CASTAGDSAQYF. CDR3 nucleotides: TGTGCCAGTACGGCGGGGGATTCCGCGCAGTACTTC.

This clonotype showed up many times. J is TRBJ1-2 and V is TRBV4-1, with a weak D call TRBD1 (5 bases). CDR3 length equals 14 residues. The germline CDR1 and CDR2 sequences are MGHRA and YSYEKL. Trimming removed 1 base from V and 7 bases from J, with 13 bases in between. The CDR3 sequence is CASSQVGQGGGYTF. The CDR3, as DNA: TGCGCCAGCAGCCAAGTGGGTCAGGGCGGTGGCTACACCTTC.

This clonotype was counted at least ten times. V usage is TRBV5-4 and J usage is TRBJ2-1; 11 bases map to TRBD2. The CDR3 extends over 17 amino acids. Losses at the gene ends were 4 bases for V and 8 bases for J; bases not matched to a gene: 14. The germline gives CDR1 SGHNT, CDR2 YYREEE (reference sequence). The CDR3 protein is CASSPGGLAGGSYEQFF. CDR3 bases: TGTGCCAGCAGCCCGGGTGGGCTAGCGGGAGGATCGTATGAGCAGTTCTTC.

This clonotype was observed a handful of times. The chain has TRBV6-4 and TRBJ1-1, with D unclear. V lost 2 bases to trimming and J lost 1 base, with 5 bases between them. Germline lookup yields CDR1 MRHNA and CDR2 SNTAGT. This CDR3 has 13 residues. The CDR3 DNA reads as TGTGCCAGCAGTGACAGACCGAACACTGAAGCTTTCTTT. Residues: CASSDRPNTEAFF.

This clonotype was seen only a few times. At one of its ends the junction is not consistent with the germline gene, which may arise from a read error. CDR3 loop: CASSEALLDSNQPRHF. As DNA, the CDR3 is TGTGCCAGCAGTGAAGCGCTTCTGGATAGCAATCAGCCCCGGCATTTT. The chain couples TRBV2 to TRBJ1-5; no reliable D call. Germline V lookup: CDR1 SNHLY, CDR2 FYNNEI. CDR3 size: 16 residues. Complete variable domain (other parts from reference TRBV2 and TRBJ1-5): EPEVTQTPSHQVTQMGQEVILRCVPISNHLYFYWYRQILGQKVEFLVSFYNNEISEKSEIFDDQFSVERPDGSNFTLKIRSTKLEDSAMYFCASSEALLDSNQPRHFGDGTRLSIL.

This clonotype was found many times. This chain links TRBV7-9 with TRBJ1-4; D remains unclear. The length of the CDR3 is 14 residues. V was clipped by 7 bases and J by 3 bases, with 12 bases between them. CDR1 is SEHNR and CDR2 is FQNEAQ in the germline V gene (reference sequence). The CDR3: CASIRVDSNEKLFF. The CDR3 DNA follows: TGTGCCAGCATAAGGGTAGACTCTAATGAAAAACTGTTTTTT.

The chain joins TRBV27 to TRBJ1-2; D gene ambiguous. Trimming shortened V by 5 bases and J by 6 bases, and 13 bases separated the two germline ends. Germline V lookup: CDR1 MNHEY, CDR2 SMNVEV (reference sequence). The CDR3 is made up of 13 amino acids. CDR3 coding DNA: TGTGCCAGCAGTCCCCTGAGGCGGAATGGCTACACCTTC. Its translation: CASSPLRRNGYTF.

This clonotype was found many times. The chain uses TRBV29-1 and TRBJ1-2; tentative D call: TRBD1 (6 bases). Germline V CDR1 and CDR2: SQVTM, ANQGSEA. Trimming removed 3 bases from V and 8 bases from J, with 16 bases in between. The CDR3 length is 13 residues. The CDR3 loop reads CSVDLTGTGGYTF. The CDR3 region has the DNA TGCAGCGTTGACCTGACAGGCACGGGGGGCTACACCTTC.

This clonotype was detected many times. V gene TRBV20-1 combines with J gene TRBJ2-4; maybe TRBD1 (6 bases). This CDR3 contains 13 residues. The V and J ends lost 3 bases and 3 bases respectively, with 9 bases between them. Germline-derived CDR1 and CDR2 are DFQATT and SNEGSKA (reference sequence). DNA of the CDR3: TGCAGTGCTAGCGAAGGGGGCAAAAACATTCAGTACTTC. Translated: CSASEGGKNIQYF.

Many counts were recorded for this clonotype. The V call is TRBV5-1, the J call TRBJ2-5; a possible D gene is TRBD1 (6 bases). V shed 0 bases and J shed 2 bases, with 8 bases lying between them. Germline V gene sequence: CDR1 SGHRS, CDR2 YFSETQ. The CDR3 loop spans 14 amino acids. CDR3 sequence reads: CASSLATGQETQYF. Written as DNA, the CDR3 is TGCGCCAGCAGCTTGGCGACAGGTCAAGAGACCCAGTACTTC.

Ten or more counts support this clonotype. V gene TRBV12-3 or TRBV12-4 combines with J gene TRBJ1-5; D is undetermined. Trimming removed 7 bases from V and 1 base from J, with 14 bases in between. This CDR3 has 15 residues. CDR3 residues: CASMLSTASNQPQHF. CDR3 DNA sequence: TGTGCCAGCATGTTGTCGACTGCGAGCAATCAGCCCCAGCATTTT.